This passage covers 11 T cell receptor beta chains from one sample sequenced in a study of immune cell composition in non-small cell lung cancer. Some clones are missing from TCRdb's copy, which holds only in-frame ones; the method was immunoSEQ multiplex PCR. The sample lists about 2,100 clones, 74% occurring once. Sequencing was performed on lung tumor tissue. All receptors come from a human donor with non-small cell lung cancer.

V gene TRBV6-6 combines with J gene TRBJ2-3; 12 bases are shared with TRBD2. V shed 7 bases, J shed 6 bases, and the junction held 8 bases outside the gene matches. This CDR3 is built from 15 residues. Germline assignment: CDR1 MNHNY and CDR2 SVGAGI (reference sequence). CDR3 protein: CASTRTSGEGDTQYF. The CDR3 nucleotides are TGTGCCAGCACGAGGACTAGCGGGGAAGGGGATACGCAGTATTTT.

The CDR3 nucleotides are TGTGCCAGCAGCTTAGGCGGCCCCTACGAGCAGTACGTC. Translated: CASSLGGPYEQYV. This chain connects TRBV7-9 to TRBJ2-7; D gene ambiguous. V lost 1 base to trimming and J lost 2 bases, with 6 bases between them. Germline loops: CDR1 SEHNR, CDR2 FQNEAQ (reference sequence). CDR3 length equals 13 residues.

CDR3 coding DNA: TGTGCCAGCAGTGGAAACAGGGGGCGCGGTGAGCAGTTCTTC. Translating it yields CASSGNRGRGEQFF. The chain uses TRBV25-1 and TRBJ2-1; 9 nucleotides align to TRBD1. This CDR3 contains 14 residues. CDR1 and CDR2 (germline): MGHDK, SYGVNS. The V segment lost 4 bases and the J segment 9 bases; nucleotides outside the gene matches: 7.

This clone was counted only a few times. The chain is built from TRBV7-2 and TRBJ2-3; 10 bases fit TRBD2. J was trimmed by 5 bases and V by 3 bases; bases with no gene match: 5. The CDR3 consists of 15 residues. The germline V gene encodes CDR1 SGHTA and CDR2 FQGNSA. CDR3 amino acids: CASSFLAGVRDTQYF. In DNA, the CDR3 is TGTGCCAGCAGCTTTCTAGCGGGAGTTAGAGATACGCAGTATTTT.

V usage is TRBV21-1 and J usage is TRBJ2-7; the table calls TRBD2, which could not be checked here. TRBV21-1 is recorded as a pseudogene. The CDR3 is 13 residues long. In DNA form, the CDR3 reads TGTGCCAGCAGCCAAGAGCGTCCTACGGAGCAGTACGTC. It specifies CASSQERPTEQYV.

The V gene is TRBV2, the J gene TRBJ2-1; D is perhaps TRBD2 (6 bases). Germline CDR1 and CDR2: SNHLY and FYNNEI. Trimming pared 4 bases from V and 5 bases from J, leaving 15 bases between. There are 15 residues in the CDR3. CDR3 in amino acids: CASSAILARNNEQFF. The CDR3, as DNA: TGTGCCAGCAGTGCCATACTAGCCCGGAACAATGAGCAGTTCTTC.

The table lists this clone with a count of one. The gene calls are TRBV19 and TRBJ2-2; 10 bases fit TRBD1. Germline V lookup: CDR1 LNHDA, CDR2 SQIVND (reference sequence). The CDR3 totals 15 residues. Germline trimming cut 5 bases from V and 3 bases from J; bases unmatched to any gene: 3. The CDR3 DNA reads as TGTGCCAGTAGTGCGGGGACAGGGGACACCGGGGAGCTGTTTTTT. Translation: CASSAGTGDTGELFF.

This clone is classed as large (0.1 to 1%). The V call is TRBV19, the J call TRBJ2-5; weak D call: TRBD2 (6 bases). The germline V and J ends were trimmed by 1 base and 6 bases, with 12 bases remaining between them. This CDR3 has 14 residues. Per germline, CDR1 LNHDA and CDR2 SQIVND (reference sequence). CDR3 amino acids: CASSIVGGSKTQYF. CDR3 bases: TGTGCCAGTAGTATAGTGGGGGGTTCGAAGACCCAGTACTTC.

This clone occurred once. This chain joins TRBV9 and TRBJ2-5, with D perhaps matching TRBD2 (5 bases). Germline V gives CDR1 SGDLS, CDR2 YYNGEE. The CDR3 consists of 16 residues. V was cut by 0 bases and J by 0 bases, with 12 bases left in between. In DNA, the CDR3 is TGTGCCAGCAGCGTAGTCGCGGGCGGGTACCAAGAGACCCAGTACTTC. Its translation: CASSVVAGGYQETQYF.

The chain has TRBV7-3 and TRBJ2-6, with 8 positions matching TRBD1. The germline V gene encodes CDR1 SGHTA and CDR2 FQGTGA. CDR3 length equals 17 residues. V was pared by 2 bases and J by 3 bases, with 6 bases of the junction left unmatched. The CDR3 DNA sequence: TGTGCCAGCAGCTTAGTCCAGGGGGCTGTTGGGGCCAACGTCCTGACTTTC. This codes for CASSLVQGAVGANVLTF.

The V gene is TRBV11-3, the J gene TRBJ2-7, with 7 bases fitting TRBD2. Germline V gene sequence: CDR1 SGHNT, CDR2 YENEEA. The CDR3 has 17 amino acids. Trimming removed 1 base from V and 5 bases from J; junction bases left unmatched: 14. CDR3 amino acids: CASSLGGRIAGRNEQYV. The CDR3, as DNA: TGTGCCAGCAGCTTAGGAGGGAGAATAGCGGGTAGGAACGAGCAGTACGTC.